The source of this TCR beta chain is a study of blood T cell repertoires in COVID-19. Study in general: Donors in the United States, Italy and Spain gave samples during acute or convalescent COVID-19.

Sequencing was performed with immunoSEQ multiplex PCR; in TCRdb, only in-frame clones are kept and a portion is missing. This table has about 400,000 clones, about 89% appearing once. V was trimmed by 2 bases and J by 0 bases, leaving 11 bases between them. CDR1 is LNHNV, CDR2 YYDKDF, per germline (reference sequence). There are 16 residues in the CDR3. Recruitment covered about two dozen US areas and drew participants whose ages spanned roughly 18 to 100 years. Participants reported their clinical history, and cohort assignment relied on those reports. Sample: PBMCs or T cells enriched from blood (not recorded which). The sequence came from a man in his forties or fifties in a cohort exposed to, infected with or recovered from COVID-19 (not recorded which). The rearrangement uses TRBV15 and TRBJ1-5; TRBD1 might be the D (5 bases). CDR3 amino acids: CATSRRQRDSNQPQHF. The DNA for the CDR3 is TGTGCCACCAGCAGACGACAGCGAGATAGCAATCAGCCCCAGCATTTT.